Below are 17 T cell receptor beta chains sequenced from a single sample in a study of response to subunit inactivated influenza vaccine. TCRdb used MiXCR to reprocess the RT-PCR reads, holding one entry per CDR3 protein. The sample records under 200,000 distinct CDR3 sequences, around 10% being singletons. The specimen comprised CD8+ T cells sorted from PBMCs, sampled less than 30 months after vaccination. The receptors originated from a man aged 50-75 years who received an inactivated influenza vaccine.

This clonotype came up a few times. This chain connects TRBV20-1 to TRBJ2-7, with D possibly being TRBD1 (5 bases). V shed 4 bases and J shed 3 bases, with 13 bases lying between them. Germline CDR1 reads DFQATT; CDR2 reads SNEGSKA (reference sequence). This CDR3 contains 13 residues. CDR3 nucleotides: TGCAGTGCTAAACCGACAGAATACTACGAGCAGTACTTC. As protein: CSAKPTEYYEQYF.

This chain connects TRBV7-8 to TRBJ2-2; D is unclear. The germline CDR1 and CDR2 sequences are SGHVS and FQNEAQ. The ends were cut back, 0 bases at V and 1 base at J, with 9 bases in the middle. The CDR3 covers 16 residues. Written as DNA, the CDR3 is TGTGCCAGCAGCTTAGCGGCGGCAGAGAACACCGGGGAGCTGTTTTTT. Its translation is CASSLAAAENTGELFF.

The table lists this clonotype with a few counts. The CDR3 loop reads CASGPSGGLQETQYF. The CDR3 DNA reads TGTGCCAGCGGTCCTAGCGGGGGGTTACAAGAGACCCAGTACTTC. The chain links TRBV4-2 to TRBJ2-5; 11 nucleotides agree with TRBD2. CDR3 length equals 15 residues. Germline CDR1 reads LGHNA; CDR2 reads YNFKEQ. The junction had 7 bases not matched to a gene; V was cut back by 8 bases and J by 2 bases.

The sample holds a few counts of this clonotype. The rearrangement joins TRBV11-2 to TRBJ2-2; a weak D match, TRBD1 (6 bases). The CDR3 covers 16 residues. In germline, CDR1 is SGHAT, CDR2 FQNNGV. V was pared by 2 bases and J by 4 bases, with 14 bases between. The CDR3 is CASSLYTTGTTGELFF. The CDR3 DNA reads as TGTGCCAGCAGCTTATACACGACAGGAACCACCGGGGAGCTGTTTTTT.

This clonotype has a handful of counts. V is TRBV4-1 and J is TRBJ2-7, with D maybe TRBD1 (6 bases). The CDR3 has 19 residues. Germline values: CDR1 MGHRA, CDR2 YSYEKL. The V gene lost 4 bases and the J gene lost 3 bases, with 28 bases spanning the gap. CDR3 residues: CASSPRVPAPGQSFYEQYF. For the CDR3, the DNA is TGCGCCAGCAGCCCCCGAGTCCCCGCACCGGGACAAAGTTTCTACGAGCAGTACTTC.

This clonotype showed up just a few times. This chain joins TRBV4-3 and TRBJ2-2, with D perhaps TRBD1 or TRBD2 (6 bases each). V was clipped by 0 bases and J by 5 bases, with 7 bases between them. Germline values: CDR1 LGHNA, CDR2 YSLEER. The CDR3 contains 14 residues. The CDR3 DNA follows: TGCGCCAGCAGCCAAGAAGGGGGGACCGGGGAGCTGTTTTTT. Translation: CASSQEGGTGELFF.

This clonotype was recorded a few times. DNA for the CDR3: TGTGCCAGCAGCCCGTCGATCGGACCCGGGGAGCTGTTTTTT. Protein: CASSPSIGPGELFF. J is TRBJ2-2 and V is TRBV7-6; D gene unclear. Germline-derived CDR1 and CDR2 are SGHVS and FNYEAQ. This CDR3 is 14 amino acids long. V was clipped by 5 bases and J by 6 bases, with 13 bases between them.

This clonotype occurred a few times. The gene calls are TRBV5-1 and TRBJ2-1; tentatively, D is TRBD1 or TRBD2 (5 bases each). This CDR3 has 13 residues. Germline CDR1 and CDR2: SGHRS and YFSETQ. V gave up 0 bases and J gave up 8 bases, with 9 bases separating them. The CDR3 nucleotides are TGCGCCAGCAGCTTGGCATGGGGACATGAGCAGTTCTTC. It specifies CASSLAWGHEQFF.

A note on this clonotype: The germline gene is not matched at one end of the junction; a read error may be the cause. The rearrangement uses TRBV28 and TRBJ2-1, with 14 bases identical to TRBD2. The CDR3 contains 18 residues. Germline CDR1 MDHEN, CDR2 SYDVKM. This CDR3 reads CASCFRRAGTSGSDEQFF. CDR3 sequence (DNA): TGTGCCAGCTGTTTCAGGAGAGCAGGGACTAGCGGGAGTGATGAGCAGTTCTTC.

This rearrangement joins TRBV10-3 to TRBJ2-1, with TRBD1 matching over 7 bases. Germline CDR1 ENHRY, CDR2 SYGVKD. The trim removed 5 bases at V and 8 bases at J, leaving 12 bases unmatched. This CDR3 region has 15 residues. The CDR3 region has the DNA TGTGCCATCAGTCTACGACAGGGAGAAGGGGATGAGCAGTTCTTC. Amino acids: CAISLRQGEGDEQFF.

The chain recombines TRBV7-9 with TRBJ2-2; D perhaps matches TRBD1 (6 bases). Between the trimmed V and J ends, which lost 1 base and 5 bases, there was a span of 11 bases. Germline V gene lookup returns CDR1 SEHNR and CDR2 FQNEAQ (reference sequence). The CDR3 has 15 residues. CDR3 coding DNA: TGTGCCAGCAGCTTAGGGTCAGGGGAGACCGGGGAGCTGTTTTTT. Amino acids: CASSLGSGETGELFF.

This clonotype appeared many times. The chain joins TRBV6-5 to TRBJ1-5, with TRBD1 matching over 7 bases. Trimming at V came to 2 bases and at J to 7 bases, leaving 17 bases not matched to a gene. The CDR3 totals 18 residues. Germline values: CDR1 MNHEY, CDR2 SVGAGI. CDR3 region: CASSYPALTGMSVQPQHF. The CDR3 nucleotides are TGTGCCAGCAGTTACCCAGCCCTGACAGGGATGTCCGTGCAGCCCCAGCATTTT.

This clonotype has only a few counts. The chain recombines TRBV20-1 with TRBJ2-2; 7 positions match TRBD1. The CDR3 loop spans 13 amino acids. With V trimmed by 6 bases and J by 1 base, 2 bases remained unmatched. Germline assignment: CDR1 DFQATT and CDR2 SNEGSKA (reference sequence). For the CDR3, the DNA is TGCAGTGCCGGGACAGAGAACACCGGGGAGCTGTTTTTT. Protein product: CSAGTENTGELFF.

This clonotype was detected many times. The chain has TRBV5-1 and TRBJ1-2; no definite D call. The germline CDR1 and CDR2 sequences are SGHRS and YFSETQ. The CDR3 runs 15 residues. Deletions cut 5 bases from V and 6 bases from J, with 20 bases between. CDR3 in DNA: TGCGCCAGCAGTTTGTGGACCGCTGATAGGGATGGCTACACCTTC. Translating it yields CASSLWTADRDGYTF.

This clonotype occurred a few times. CDR3 residues: CASSLVVAGEQETQYF. The DNA of the CDR3 is TGTGCCAGCAGTTTAGTGGTAGCGGGGGAACAAGAGACCCAGTACTTC. The chain has TRBV27 and TRBJ2-5; 9 bases map to TRBD2. With 2 bases clipped from V and 2 bases from J, the junction kept 6 bases outside the gene matches. Germline values: CDR1 MNHEY, CDR2 SMNVEV (reference sequence). The CDR3 has 16 amino acids.

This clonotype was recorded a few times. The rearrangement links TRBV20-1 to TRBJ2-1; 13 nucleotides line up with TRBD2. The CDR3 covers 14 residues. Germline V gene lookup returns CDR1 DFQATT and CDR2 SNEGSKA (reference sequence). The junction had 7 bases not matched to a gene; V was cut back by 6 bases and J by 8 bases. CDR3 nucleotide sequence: TGCAGTGCCACCCGACTAGCGGGAGGTTATGAGCAGTTCTTC. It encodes CSATRLAGGYEQFF.

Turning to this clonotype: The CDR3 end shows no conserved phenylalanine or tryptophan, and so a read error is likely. The CDR3 loop is CSARIRGYEQYS. CDR3 nucleotides: TGCAGTGCTCGAATTAGAGGGTACGAGCAGTACTCC. The chain recombines TRBV20-1 with TRBJ2-7; TRBD2 is a possible D gene (5 bases). CDR3 size: 12 residues. V was cut by 5 bases and J by 4 bases, with 12 bases left in between. The germline V gene encodes CDR1 DFQATT and CDR2 SNEGSKA (reference sequence).